Sequencing of this T cell receptor (beta chain) was carried out in a study of CD8+ T cells in alopecia areata. Whole-study results and caveats: Numerous clones, expanded in lesions, remained in scalp and blood during tofacitinib.

In each case, RNA was isolated and then reverse transcribed into cDNA as the sequencing template. TCRdb keeps only in-frame clones here, not all; method: immunoSEQ multiplex PCR. The sample lists around 110,000 clones; 84% were seen once. Sample treatment: oral pan-JAK inhibitor, 5-10 mg twice daily. A note on this clone: Its antigen is not identified.

Germline V gene lookup returns CDR1 SNHLY and CDR2 FYNNEI. The J segment lost 7 bases and the V segment lost 2 bases, leaving 9 bases of the junction unmatched. The CDR3 loop spans 15 amino acids. This specimen was CD8+ T cells sorted from blood, taken at week 24, from a patient treated with tofacitinib. The chain joins TRBV2 to TRBJ2-3, with 7 bases lining up with TRBD2. The origin of this receptor is a human donor with alopecia areata. Here the CDR3 DNA reads TGTGCCAGCAGTGAAAGTGGACTAGGTGGAAATACGCAGTATTTT. It is translated as CASSESGLGGNTQYF.